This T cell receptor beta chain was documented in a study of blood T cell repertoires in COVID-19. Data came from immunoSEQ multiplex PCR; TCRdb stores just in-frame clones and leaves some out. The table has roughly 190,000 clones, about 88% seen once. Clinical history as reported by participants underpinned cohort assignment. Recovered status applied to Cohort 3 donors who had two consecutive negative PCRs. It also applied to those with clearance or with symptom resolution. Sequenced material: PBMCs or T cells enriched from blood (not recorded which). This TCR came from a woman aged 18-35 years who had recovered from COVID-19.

CDR3 region: CASSLGTGLEAFF. DNA of the CDR3: TGTGCCAGCAGTCTCGGGACAGGCCTTGAAGCTTTCTTT. This chain connects TRBV5-6 to TRBJ1-1; 8 bases map to TRBD1. The trim removed 5 bases at V and 7 bases at J, leaving 7 bases unmatched. Germline values: CDR1 SGHDT, CDR2 YYEEEE. The CDR3 runs to 13 residues. The full variable domain, rest sourced from reference TRBV5-6 and TRBJ1-1, is DAGVTQSPTHLIKTRGQQVTLRCSPKSGHDTVSWYQQALGQGPQFIFQYYEEEERQRGNFPDRFSGHQFPNYSSELNVNALLLGDSALYLCASSLGTGLEAFFGQGTRLTVV.